These T cell receptor beta chains were read from a single sample in a study of cytomegalovirus exposure and HLA in healthy donors. Only in-frame clones appear in the TCRdb table, and some are missing; sequencing was by immunoSEQ multiplex PCR. The table has approximately 120,000 clones, 65% to 75% seen once. Sequenced: PBMCs. The receptors were gathered from a woman aged 50 to 60 in good health and CMV-seropositive. Each CDR3 is given with its conserved first and last residue. The D gene is left open where the match is weak. A clone size is listed for some rows: how often the clone was seen (once, few, many), or a class if it is expanded.

abundance	v_gene	j_gene	d_gene	CDR3nt	CDR3aa
.	TRBV27	TRBJ2-3	.	TGTGCCAGCAGTTCCCCCGGACTGAGCACAGATACGCAGTATTTT	CASSSPGLSTDTQYF
.	TRBV28	TRBJ2-7	TRBD1	TGTGCCAGCACCCCCGGGACAGGCGTCAACGAGCAGTACTTC	CASTPGTGVNEQYF
few	TRBV7-2	TRBJ2-2	.	TGTGCCAGCAGACAAAAAAGGGGGGGCCTGGCCGGGGAGCTGTTTTTT	CASRQKRGGLAGELFF
few	TRBV19	TRBJ2-1	TRBD1	TGTGCCAGTAGTCCAGGGTCCAGGGGGAATGAGCAGTTCTTC	CASSPGSRGNEQFF
.	TRBV5-8	TRBJ1-2	TRBD1	TGTGCCAGCAGCTTGTACCCCATGAAGGACAGGGGATTTCATGGCTACACCTTC	CASSLYPMKDRGFHGYTF
once	TRBV27	TRBJ1-5	.	TGTGCCAGCAGTCCTTATAGCAATCAGCCCCAGCATTTT	CASSPYSNQPQHF
.	TRBV7-8	TRBJ2-2	TRBD2	TGTGCCAGCAGCATTAGCGGGGGGACCGGGGAGCTGTTTTTT	CASSISGGTGELFF
.	TRBV4-1	TRBJ2-7	TRBD1	TGCGCCAGCAGCTATTCAGCCGGGACAGCATCCTACGAGCAGTACTTC	CASSYSAGTASYEQYF
.	TRBV5-1	TRBJ2-3	.	TGCGCCAGCAGCTTGGAAGGGGTAGGGACAGATACGCAGTATTTT	CASSLEGVGTDTQYF
.	TRBV4-2	TRBJ2-3	.	TGTGCCAGCAGCCGGGGGCGTCAGGATACGCAGTATTTT	CASSRGRQDTQYF
.	TRBV7-8	TRBJ2-7	TRBD2	TGTGCCAGCAGCTTAGGAGGGACTAGTTTGGAGCAGTACTTC	CASSLGGTSLEQYF
few	TRBV6-1	TRBJ2-1	TRBD1	TGTGCCAGCAGTGAGTTGACAGGGGCGGTGGACAATGAGCAGTTCTTC	CASSELTGAVDNEQFF
.	TRBV2	TRBJ1-2	.	TGTGCCAGCACTACCGGGACATTCGCTAACTATGGCTACACCTTC	CASTTGTFANYGYTF
.	TRBV9	TRBJ1-2	.	TGTGCCAGCAGCGCACAGGGATCTTACTATGGCTACACCTTC	CASSAQGSYYGYTF
few	TRBV6-5	TRBJ2-1	TRBD1	TGTGCCAGCAGTTGGGGGACAGACAATGAGCAGTTCTTC	CASSWGTDNEQFF
once	TRBV12-5	TRBJ2-1	.	TGTGCTAGTGGTTTGGAACCCAGGGTTACCGCCAAGGAAAATGAGCAGTTCTTC	CASGLEPRVTAKENEQFF